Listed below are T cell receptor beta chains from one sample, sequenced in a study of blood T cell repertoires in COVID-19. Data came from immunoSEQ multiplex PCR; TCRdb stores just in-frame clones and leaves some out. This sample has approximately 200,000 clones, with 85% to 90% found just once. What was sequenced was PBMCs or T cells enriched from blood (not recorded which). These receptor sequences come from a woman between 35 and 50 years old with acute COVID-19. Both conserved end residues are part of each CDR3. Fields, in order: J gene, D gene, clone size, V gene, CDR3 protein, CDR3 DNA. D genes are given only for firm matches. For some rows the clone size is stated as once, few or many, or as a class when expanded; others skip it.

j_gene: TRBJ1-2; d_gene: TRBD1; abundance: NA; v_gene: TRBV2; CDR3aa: CASSPPGTGASPSYGYTF; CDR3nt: TGTGCCAGCAGTCCCCCGGGGACAGGGGCCAGTCCTAGCTATGGCTACACCTTC
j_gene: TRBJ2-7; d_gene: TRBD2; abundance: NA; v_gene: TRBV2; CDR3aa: CASGLAGGNEQYF; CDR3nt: TGTGCCAGCGGTCTAGCGGGTGGGAACGAGCAGTACTTC
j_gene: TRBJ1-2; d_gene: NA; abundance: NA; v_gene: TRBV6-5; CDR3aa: CASSYDSLNYGYTF; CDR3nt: TGTGCCAGCAGTTACGACAGCCTGAACTATGGCTACACCTTC
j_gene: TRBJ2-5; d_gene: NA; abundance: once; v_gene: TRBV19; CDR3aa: CASGETTDRYQETQYF; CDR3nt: TGTGCCAGTGGTGAGACGACAGACCGGTACCAAGAGACCCAGTACTTC
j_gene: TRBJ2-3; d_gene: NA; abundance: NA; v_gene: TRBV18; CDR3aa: CASSQQEDTQYF; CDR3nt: TGTGCCAGCTCACAACAGGAGGATACGCAGTATTTT
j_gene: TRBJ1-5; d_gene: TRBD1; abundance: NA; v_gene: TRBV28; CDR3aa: CASSSPRDSYYSNQPQHF; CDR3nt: TGTGCCAGCAGTTCCCCACGGGACAGCTACTATAGCAATCAGCCCCAGCATTTT
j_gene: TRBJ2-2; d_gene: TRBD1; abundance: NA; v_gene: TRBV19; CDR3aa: CASSLDRVVGELFF; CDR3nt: TGTGCCAGCAGTTTGGACAGGGTGGTCGGGGAGCTGTTTTTT
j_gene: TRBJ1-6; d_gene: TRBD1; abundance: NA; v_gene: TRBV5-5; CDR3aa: CASSLERDRLSPLHF; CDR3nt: TGTGCCAGCAGCTTGGAGAGGGACAGGTTATCCCCCCTCCACTTT
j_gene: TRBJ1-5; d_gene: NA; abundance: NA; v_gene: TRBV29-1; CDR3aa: CSVGGGSGNQPQHF; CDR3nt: TGCAGCGTTGGAGGAGGTTCCGGTAATCAGCCCCAGCATTTT
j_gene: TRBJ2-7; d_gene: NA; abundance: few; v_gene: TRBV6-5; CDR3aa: CASSSSVGHEQYF; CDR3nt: TGTGCCAGCAGCTCGTCCGTTGGCCACGAGCAGTACTTC
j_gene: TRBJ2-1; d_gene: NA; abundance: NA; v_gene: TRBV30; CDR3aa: CAWSVTPQGHEQFF; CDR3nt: TGTGCCTGGAGTGTCACCCCTCAGGGGCATGAGCAGTTCTTC
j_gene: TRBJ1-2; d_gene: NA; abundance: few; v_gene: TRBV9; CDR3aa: CASSLQGLNYGYTF; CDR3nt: TGTGCCAGCAGCCTGCAGGGACTGAACTATGGCTACACCTTC
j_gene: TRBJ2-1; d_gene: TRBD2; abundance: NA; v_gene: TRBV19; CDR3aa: CASSIRGLAGVMNNEQFF; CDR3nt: TGTGCCAGTAGTATACGAGGACTAGCGGGAGTTATGAACAATGAGCAGTTCTTC
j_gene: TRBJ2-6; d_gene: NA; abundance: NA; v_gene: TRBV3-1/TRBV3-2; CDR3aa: CASSQRGSLGANVLTF; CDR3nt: TGTGCCAGCAGCCAAAGGGGTTCCCTCGGGGCCAACGTCCTGACTTTC
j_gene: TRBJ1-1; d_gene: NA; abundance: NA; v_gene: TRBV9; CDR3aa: CASTAQGDGTEAFF; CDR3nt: TGTGCCAGCACCGCACAGGGCGATGGAACTGAAGCTTTCTTT
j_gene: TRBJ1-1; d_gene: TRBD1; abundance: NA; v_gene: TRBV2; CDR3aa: CASGDRGNTEAFF; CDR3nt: TGTGCCAGCGGGGACAGGGGGAACACTGAAGCTTTCTTT
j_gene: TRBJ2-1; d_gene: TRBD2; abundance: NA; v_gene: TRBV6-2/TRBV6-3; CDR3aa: CASSYALAVRDEQFF; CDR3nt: TGTGCCAGCAGTTACGCCCTAGCGGTTAGGGATGAGCAGTTCTTC
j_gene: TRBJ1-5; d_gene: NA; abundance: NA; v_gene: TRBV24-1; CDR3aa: CATSDGQINQPQHF; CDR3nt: TGTGCCACCTCGGATGGGCAGATCAATCAGCCCCAGCATTTT
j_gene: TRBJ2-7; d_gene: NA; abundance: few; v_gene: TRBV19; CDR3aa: CASSIPGLPLEQYF; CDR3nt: TGTGCCAGTAGTATCCCGGGACTGCCCCTCGAGCAGTACTTC
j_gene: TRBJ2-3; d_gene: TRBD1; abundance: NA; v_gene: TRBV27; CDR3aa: CASSLTGGASVIRTDTQYF; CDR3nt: TGTGCCAGCAGCCTCACAGGGGGCGCAAGTGTTATCCGCACAGATACGCAGTATTTT
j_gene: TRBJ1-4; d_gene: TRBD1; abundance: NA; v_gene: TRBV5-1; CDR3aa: CASSLATGYEKLFF; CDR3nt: TGCGCCAGCAGCTTGGCGACAGGGTATGAAAAACTGTTTTTT
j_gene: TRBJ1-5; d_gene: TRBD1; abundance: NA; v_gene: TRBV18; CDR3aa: CASSPGTGDQPQHF; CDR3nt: TGTGCCAGCTCACCGGGGACAGGGGATCAGCCCCAGCATTTT
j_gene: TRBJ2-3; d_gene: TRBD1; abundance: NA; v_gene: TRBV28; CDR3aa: CASSDTGTGGSDTQYF; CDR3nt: TGTGCCAGCAGTGATACCGGGACAGGGGGCTCGGATACGCAGTATTTT
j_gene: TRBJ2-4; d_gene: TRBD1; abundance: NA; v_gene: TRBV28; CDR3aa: CASSSRQGVHIQYF; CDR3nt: TGTGCCAGCAGTTCGAGACAGGGAGTGCACATTCAGTACTTC
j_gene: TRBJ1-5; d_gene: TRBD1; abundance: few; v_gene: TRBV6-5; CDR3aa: CASSATGEGNQPQHF; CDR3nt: TGTGCCAGCAGCGCTACAGGGGAAGGGAATCAGCCCCAGCATTTT
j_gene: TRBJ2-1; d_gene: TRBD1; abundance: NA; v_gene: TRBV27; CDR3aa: CASSSPRGTGSEQFF; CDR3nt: TGTGCCAGCAGTTCTCCGAGAGGGACAGGGAGTGAGCAGTTCTTC
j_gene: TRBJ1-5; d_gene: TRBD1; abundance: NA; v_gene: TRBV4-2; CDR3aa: CASSQNPRTGFDNQPQHF; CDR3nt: TGTGCCAGCAGCCAGAACCCACGGACAGGGTTCGACAATCAGCCCCAGCATTTT
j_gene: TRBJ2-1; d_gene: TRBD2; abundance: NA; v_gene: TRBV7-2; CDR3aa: CASSISSGGAYEQFF; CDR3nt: TGTGCCAGCAGCATCTCTAGCGGGGGGGCCTATGAGCAGTTCTTC
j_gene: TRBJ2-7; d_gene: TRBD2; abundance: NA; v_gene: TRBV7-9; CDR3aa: CASSLGGGLSYEQYF; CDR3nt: TGTGCCAGCAGCTTGGGCGGGGGGCTGTCCTACGAGCAGTACTTC
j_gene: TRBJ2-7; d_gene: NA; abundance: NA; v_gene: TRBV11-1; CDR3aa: CASSLAFGGSSYEQYF; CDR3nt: TGTGCCAGCAGCTTAGCATTCGGGGGAAGCTCCTACGAGCAGTACTTC
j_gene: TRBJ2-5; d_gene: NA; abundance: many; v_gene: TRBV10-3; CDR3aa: CAISEYSRMALKTQYF; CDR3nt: TGTGCCATCAGTGAGTATTCTAGAATGGCCTTAAAGACCCAGTACTTC
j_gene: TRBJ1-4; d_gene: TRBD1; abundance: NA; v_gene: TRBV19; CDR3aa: CASSVQQGVNEKLFF; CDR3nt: TGTGCCAGTAGTGTTCAACAGGGGGTTAATGAAAAACTGTTTTTT
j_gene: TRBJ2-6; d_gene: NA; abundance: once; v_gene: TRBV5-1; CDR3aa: CASSLGHNSGANVLTF; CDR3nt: TGCGCCAGCAGCTTGGGGCATAACTCTGGGGCCAACGTCCTGACTTTC
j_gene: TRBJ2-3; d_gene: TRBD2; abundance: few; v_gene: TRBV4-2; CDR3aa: CASSQNGLGSTDTQYF; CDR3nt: TGTGCCAGCAGCCAAAATGGACTAGGCAGCACAGATACGCAGTATTTT
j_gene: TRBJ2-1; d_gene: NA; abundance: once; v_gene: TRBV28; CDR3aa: CASSLSGSSYNEQFF; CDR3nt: TGTGCCAGCAGTTTATCCGGGAGCTCCTACAATGAGCAGTTCTTC
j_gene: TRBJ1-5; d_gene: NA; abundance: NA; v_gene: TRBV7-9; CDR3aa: CASSSGDPRDQPQHF; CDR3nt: TGTGCCAGCAGCTCAGGGGACCCAAGGGATCAGCCCCAGCATTTT
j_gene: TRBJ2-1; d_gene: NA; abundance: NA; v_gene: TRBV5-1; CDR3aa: CASSRTSTPYNEQFF; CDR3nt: TGCGCCAGCAGCCGGACTTCAACCCCCTACAATGAGCAGTTCTTC
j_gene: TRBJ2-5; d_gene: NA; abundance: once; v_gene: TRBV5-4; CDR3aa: CASSLEGRGRETQYF; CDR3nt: TGTGCCAGCAGCTTGGAAGGCAGGGGCCGAGAGACCCAGTACTTC
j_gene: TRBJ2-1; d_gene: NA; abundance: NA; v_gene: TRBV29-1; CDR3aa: CSVLPFSYNEQFF; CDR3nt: TGCAGCGTTCTCCCCTTCTCCTACAATGAGCAGTTCTTC
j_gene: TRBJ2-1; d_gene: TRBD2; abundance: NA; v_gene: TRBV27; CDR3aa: CASSKGTSGRVSYNEQFF; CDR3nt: TGTGCCAGCAGCAAAGGGACTAGCGGGAGGGTTAGCTACAATGAGCAGTTCTTC
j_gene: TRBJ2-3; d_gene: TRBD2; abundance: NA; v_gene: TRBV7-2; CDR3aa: CASSLGIAGVYLGTQYF; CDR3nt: TGTGCCAGCAGCTTAGGGATAGCGGGGGTTTACCTGGGTACGCAGTATTTT